Following are 3 T cell receptor beta chains from one sample sequenced in a study of T cell repertoires in cytomegalovirus infection. One entry per CDR3 protein results from TCRdb running MiXCR on the reads. The sample has around 320,000 distinct CDR3 sequences, roughly 9.5% seen once. Specimen: PBMCs. These receptors all come from a human donor in good health (CMV status not recorded). Some clones in this sample may be carry-over from other donors' samples.

In this sample, this clonotype turned up many times. The chain recombines TRBV7-6 with TRBJ2-3; D not resolved. CDR3 length: 16 amino acids. Per the germline V gene, CDR1 is SGHVS and CDR2 is FNYEAQ. Deletions cut 1 base from V and 8 bases from J, with 19 bases between. The CDR3 loop is CASSLVVPPTDGTQYF. CDR3 in DNA: TGTGCCAGCAGCTTAGTGGTGCCCCCCACAGATGGTACGCAGTATTTT.

This clonotype has a count of ten or more. The V call is TRBV2, the J call TRBJ2-5; 7 bases fit TRBD1. V gave up 7 bases and J gave up 5 bases; unmatched junction bases: 7. The CDR3 is 13 amino acids. The germline gives CDR1 SNHLY, CDR2 FYNNEI. The CDR3 DNA sequence: TGTGCCAGCATTACAAGGGGGCGGGAGACCCAGTACTTC. This gives the protein CASITRGRETQYF.

This clonotype showed up many times. The V and J genes are TRBV7-3 and TRBJ1-3; 7 bases match TRBD1. Per the germline V gene, CDR1 is SGHTA and CDR2 is FQGTGA. This CDR3 is built from 15 residues. V lost 5 bases, J lost 6 bases, and 10 bases stayed unmatched. CDR3 nucleotides: TGTGCCAGCAGCAAGAAGGGGACAGCCCCAAACACCATATATTTT. Translating it yields CASSKKGTAPNTIYF.